This T cell receptor (beta chain) was identified during a study of response to subunit inactivated influenza vaccine. Whole-study results and caveats: Every seasonal influenza vaccination brings in few new T cells, the authors suggested.

With respect to this clonotype: Its cognate antigen is unknown.

TCRdb analysed the RT-PCR reads with MiXCR anew, one entry per CDR3 protein. The sample holds a few hundred thousand distinct CDR3 sequences, approximately 7.8% seen once. V lost 7 bases to trimming and J lost 5 bases, with 21 bases between them. The CDR3 covers 16 residues. Germline assignment: CDR1 MNHEY and CDR2 SVGEGT. The sequence derives from a man aged 50-75 years who received an inactivated influenza vaccine. V is TRBV6-2 or TRBV6-3 and J is TRBJ2-1, with D maybe TRBD1 (6 bases). Material: PBMCs from blood, obtained about 24 months after vaccination. CDR3 sequence reads: CASTKAGTPANNEQFF. The CDR3 coding sequence is TGTGCCAGCACCAAGGCTGGGACACCTGCTAACAATGAGCAGTTCTTC.